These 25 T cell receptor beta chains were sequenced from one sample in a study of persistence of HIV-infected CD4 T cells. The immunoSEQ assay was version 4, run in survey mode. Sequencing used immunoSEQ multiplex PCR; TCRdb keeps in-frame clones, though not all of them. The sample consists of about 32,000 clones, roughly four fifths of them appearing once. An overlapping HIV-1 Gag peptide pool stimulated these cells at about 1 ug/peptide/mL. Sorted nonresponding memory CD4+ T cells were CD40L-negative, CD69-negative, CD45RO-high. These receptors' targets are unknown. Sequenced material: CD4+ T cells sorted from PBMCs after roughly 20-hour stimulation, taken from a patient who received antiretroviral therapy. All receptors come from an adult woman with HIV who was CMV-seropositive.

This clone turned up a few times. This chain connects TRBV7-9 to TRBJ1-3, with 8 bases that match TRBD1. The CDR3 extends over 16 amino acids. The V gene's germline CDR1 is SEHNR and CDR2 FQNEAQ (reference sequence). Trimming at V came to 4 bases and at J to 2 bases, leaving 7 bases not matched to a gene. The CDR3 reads CASSSGAGGTGNTIYF. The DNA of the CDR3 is TGTGCCAGCAGCTCGGGGGCAGGGGGCACTGGAAACACCATATATTTT.

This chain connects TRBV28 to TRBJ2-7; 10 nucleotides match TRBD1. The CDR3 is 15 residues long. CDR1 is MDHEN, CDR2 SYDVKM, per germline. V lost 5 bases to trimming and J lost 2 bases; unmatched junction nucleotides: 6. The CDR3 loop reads CASSPLGQGAYEQYF. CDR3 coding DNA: TGTGCCAGCAGTCCCCTCGGACAGGGGGCCTACGAGCAGTACTTC.

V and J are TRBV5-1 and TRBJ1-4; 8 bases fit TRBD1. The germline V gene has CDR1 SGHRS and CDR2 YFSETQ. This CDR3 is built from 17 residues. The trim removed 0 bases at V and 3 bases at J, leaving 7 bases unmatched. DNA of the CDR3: TGCGCCAGCAGCTTGGGGACAGGGCACGTCGCTAATGAAAAACTGTTTTTT. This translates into CASSLGTGHVANEKLFF. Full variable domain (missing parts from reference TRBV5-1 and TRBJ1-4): KAGVTQTPRYLIKTRGQQVTLSCSPISGHRSVSWYQQTPGQGLQFLFEYFSETQRNKGNFPGRFSGRQFSNSRSEMNVSTLELGDSALYLCASSLGTGHVANEKLFFGSGTQLSVL.

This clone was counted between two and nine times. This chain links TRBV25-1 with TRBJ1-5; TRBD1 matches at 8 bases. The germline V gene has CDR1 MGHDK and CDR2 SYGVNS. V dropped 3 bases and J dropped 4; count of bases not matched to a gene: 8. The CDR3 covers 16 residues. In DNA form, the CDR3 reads TGTGCCAGCAGTGAGTCAGGGGGCCTAGGGAATCAGCCCCAGCATTTT. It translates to CASSESGGLGNQPQHF.

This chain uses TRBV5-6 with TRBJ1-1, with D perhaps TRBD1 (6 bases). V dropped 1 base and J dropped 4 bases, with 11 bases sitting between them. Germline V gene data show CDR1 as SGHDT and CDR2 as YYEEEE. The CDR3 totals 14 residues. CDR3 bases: TGTGCCAGCAGCTTGCAGGGGATCGTCACTGAAGCTTTCTTT. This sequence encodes CASSLQGIVTEAFF.

CDR3 amino acids: CASSSETGDNYEQYF. CDR3 nucleotides: TGTGCCAGCAGTTCCGAGACAGGGGACAACTACGAGCAGTACTTC. The chain joins TRBV6-5 to TRBJ2-7; 8 bases align to TRBD1. The CDR3 has 15 amino acids. Per the germline V gene, CDR1 is MNHEY and CDR2 is SVGAGI. V shed 4 bases, J shed 3 bases, and the junction held 8 bases outside the gene matches.

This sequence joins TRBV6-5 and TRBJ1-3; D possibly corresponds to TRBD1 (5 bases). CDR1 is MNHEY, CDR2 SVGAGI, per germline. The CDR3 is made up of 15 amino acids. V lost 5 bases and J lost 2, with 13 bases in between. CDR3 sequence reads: CASSRAGGAGNTIYF. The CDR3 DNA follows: TGTGCCAGCAGTAGAGCCGGGGGAGCTGGAAACACCATATATTTT.

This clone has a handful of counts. CDR3 sequence: CASSFEGGKPQHF. The CDR3 DNA reads TGTGCCAGCAGCTTCGAGGGGGGAAAGCCCCAGCATTTT. The V and J genes are TRBV5-8 and TRBJ1-5; TRBD1 might be the D (6 bases). This CDR3 region has 13 residues. CDR1 and CDR2 (germline): SGHTS, YDEGEE. V lost 2 bases, J lost 8 bases, and 11 bases lay in between.

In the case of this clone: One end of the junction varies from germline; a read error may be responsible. The CDR3 region is CASNLDSRGHSPDTQYF. The DNA for the CDR3 is TGCGCCAGCAACTTGGATTCCAGGGGGCATTCTCCAGATACGCAGTATTTT. V is TRBV5-1 and J is TRBJ2-3; 8 positions match TRBD1. Germline V gives CDR1 SGHRS, CDR2 YFSETQ. CDR3 length: 17 residues.

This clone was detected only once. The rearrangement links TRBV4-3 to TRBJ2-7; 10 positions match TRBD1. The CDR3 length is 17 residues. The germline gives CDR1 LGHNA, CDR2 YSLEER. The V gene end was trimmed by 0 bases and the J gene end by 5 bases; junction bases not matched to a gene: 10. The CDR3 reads CASSQEGAGTGAHEQYF. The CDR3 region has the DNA TGCGCCAGCAGCCAAGAGGGGGCCGGGACAGGGGCCCACGAGCAGTACTTC.

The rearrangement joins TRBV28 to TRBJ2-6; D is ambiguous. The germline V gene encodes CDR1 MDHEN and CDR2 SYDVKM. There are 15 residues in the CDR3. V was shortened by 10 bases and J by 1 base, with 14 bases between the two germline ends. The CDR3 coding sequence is TGTGCCACACAGTTACTCCAGTCTGGGGCCAACGTCCTGACTTTC. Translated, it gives CATQLLQSGANVLTF.

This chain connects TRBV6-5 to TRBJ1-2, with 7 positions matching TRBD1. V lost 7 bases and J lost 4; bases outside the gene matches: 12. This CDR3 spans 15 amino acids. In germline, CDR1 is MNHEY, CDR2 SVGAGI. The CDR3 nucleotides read TGTGCCAGCACCAGGCGGGACAGTTTTTTCTATGGCTACACCTTC. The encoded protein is CASTRRDSFFYGYTF.

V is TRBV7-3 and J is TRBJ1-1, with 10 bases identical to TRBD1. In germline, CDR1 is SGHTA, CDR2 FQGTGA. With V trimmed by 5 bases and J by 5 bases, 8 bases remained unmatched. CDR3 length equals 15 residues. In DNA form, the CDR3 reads TGTGCCAGCAGCCAGACAGGGGGCGGTCGGACTGAAGCTTTCTTT. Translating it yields CASSQTGGGRTEAFF.

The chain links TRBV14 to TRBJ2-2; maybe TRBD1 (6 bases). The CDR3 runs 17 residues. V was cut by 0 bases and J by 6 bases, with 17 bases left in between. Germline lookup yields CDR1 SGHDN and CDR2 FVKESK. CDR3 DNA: TGTGCCAGCAGCCAAGATAGGACAGCCCTTGCCGCCGGGGAGCTGTTTTTT. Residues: CASSQDRTALAAGELFF. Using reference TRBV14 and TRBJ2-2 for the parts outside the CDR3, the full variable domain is EAGVTQFPSHSVIEKGQTVTLRCDPISGHDNLYWYRRVMGKEIKFLLHFVKESKQDESGMPNNRFLAERTGGTYSTLKVQPAELEDSGVYFCASSQDRTALAAGELFFGEGSRLTVL.

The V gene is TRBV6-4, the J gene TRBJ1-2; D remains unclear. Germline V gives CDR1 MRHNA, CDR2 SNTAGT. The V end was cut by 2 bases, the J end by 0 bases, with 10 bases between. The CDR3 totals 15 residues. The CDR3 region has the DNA TGTGCCAGCAGTGACAGGGTGGAGTCTAACTATGGCTACACCTTC. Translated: CASSDRVESNYGYTF.

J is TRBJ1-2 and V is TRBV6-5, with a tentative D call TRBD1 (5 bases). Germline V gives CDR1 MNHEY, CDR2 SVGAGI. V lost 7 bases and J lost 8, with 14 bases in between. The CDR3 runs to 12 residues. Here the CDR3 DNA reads TGTGCCAGCACGGGGGGAGGGGAAGGCTACACCTTC. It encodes CASTGGGEGYTF.

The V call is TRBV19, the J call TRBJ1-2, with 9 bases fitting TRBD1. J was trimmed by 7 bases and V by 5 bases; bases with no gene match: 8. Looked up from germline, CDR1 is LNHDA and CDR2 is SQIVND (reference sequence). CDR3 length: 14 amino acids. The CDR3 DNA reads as TGTGCCAGTAGTGCCCGGGACAGGGTCCTTGGCTACACCTTC. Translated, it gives CASSARDRVLGYTF.

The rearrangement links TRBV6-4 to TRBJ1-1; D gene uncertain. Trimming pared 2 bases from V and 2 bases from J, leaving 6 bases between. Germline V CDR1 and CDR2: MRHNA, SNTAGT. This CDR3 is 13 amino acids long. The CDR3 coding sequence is TGTGCCAGCAGTGACAGGGCAAACACTGAAGCTTTCTTT. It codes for CASSDRANTEAFF.

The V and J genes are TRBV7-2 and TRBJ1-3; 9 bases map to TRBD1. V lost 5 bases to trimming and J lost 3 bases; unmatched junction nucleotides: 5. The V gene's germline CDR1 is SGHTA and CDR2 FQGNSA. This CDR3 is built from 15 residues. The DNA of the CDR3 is TGTGCCAGCAGCCAGGACAGGGGAGGTGGAAACACCATATATTTT. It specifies CASSQDRGGGNTIYF.

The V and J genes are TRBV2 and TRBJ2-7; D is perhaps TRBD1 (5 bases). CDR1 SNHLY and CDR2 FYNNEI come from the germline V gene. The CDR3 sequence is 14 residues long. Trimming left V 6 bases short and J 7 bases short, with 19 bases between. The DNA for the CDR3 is TGTGCCAGCAGCTTTAGTCAGGGTGGTTTGGAGCAGTACTTC. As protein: CASSFSQGGLEQYF.

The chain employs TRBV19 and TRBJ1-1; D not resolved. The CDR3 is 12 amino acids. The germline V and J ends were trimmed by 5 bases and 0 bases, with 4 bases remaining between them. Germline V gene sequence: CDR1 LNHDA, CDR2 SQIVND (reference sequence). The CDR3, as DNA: TGTGCCAGTAGTTACGTGAACACTGAAGCTTTCTTT. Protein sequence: CASSYVNTEAFF.

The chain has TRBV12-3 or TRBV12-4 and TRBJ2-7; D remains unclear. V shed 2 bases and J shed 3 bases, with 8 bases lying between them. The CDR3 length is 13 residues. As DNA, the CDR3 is TGTGCCAGCAGTTTATTTGGGGACTACGAGCAGTACTTC. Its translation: CASSLFGDYEQYF.

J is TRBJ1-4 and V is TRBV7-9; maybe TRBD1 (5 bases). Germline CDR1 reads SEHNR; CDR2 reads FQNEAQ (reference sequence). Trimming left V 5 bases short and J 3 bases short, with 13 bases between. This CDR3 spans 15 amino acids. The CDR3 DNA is TGTGCCAGCAGCCCAGACGGGGGACCTAATGAAAAACTGTTTTTT. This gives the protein CASSPDGGPNEKLFF.

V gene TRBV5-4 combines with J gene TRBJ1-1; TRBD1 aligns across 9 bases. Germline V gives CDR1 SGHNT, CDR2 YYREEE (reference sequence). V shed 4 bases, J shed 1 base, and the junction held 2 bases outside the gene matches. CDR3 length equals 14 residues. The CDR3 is CASSRDRANTEAFF. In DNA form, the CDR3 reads TGTGCCAGCAGCAGGGACAGGGCGAACACTGAAGCTTTCTTT.

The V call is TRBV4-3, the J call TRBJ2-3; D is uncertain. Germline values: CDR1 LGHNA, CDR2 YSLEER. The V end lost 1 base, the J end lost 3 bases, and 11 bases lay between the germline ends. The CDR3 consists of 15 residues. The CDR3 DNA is TGCGCCAGCAGCCAAGGTTCGGTAGGAACAGATACGCAGTATTTT. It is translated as CASSQGSVGTDTQYF.